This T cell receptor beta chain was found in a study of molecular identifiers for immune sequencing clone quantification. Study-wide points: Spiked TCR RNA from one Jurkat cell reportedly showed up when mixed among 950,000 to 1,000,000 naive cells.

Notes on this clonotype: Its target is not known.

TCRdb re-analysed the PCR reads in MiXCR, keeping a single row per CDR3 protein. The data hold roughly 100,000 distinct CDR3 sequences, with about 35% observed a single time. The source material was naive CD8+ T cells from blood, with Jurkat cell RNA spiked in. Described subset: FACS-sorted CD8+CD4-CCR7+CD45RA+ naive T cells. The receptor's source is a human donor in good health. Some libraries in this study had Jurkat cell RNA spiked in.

CDR3 region: CASSQGRRGGVNTEAFF. CDR3 coding DNA: TGTGCCAGCAGCCAAGGTCGAAGGGGGGGGGTGAACACTGAAGCTTTCTTT. The chain joins TRBV4-2 to TRBJ1-1, with D possibly TRBD1 on 6 matching bases. The CDR3 sequence is 17 residues long. V was pared by 1 base and J by 0 bases, with 15 bases between. Germline loops: CDR1 LGHNA, CDR2 YNFKEQ.